This T cell receptor beta chain was retrieved from a study of blood T cell repertoires in COVID-19. Assay used: immunoSEQ multiplex PCR; TCRdb lists only in-frame clones, some missing. The sample consists of roughly 150,000 clones, around 80% of them appearing once. The CDR3 consists of 13 residues. Losses at the gene ends were 1 base for V and 5 bases for J; bases not matched to a gene: 0. Germline assignment: CDR1 KGHDR and CDR2 SFDVKD. The TCR originated in a man in his 60s with acute or convalescent COVID-19. Sequenced input: peripheral blood. The J gene is TRBJ2-5, the V gene TRBV24-1; 7 nucleotides agree with TRBD1. CDR3 loop: CATSDFRGETQYF. The CDR3 DNA reads TGTGCCACCAGTGATTTCAGGGGGGAGACCCAGTACTTC.